Below are 5 T cell receptor beta chains sequenced from a single sample in a study of human T cells and chemical hapten exposure. The time point here: patch test 1, 2 weeks after DPC sensitization. Treatment described: therapeutic diphenylcyclopropenone sensitization with weekly scalp DPC. One entry per CDR3 protein results from TCRdb running MiXCR on the RACE reads. Among about 360,000 distinct CDR3 sequences listed, 6% to 8.5% were seen once. Material: whole blood, obtained in connection with sensitization to the hapten diphenylcyclopropenone (DPC). Every receptor here comes from a woman younger than 30 with alopecia areata. Some clones in this sample may be carry-over from other donors' samples.

The chain recombines TRBV7-2 with TRBJ1-1; a possible D gene is TRBD1 (6 bases). Germline-derived CDR1 and CDR2 are SGHTA and FQGNSA. The germline V and J ends were trimmed by 4 bases and 4 bases, with 13 bases remaining between them. The CDR3 loop spans 14 amino acids. CDR3 sequence (DNA): TGTGCCAGCAGCTCACAGGGAACCCCCACTGAAGCTTTCTTT. Protein sequence: CASSSQGTPTEAFF. Together with reference TRBV7-2 and TRBJ1-1, the CDR3 gives the full variable domain: GAGVSQSPSNKVTEKGKDVELRCDPISGHTALYWYRQSLGQGLEFLIYFQGNSAPDKSGLPSDRFSAERTGGSVSTLTIQRTQQEDSAVYLCASSSQGTPTEAFFGQGTRLTVV.

Details on this clonotype: Given a much more abundant clone one base away, this may be a read error. V gene TRBV6-5 combines with J gene TRBJ2-5; D is ambiguous. In germline, CDR1 is MNHEY, CDR2 SVGAGI. This CDR3 region has 14 residues. Trimming took off 6 bases at V and 1 base at J, with 12 bases between the two ends. The CDR3 loop is CASSPQFSQETQYF. The CDR3 DNA follows: TGTGCCAGCAGCCCCCAGTTTTCCCAAGAGACCCAGTACTTC.

The chain links TRBV28 to TRBJ2-7; 8 bases are a match to TRBD1. CDR1 and CDR2 from the germline V gene are MDHEN and SYDVKM. CDR3 length: 15 residues. Losses at the gene ends were 7 bases for V and 2 bases for J; bases not matched to a gene: 10. CDR3 sequence: CASTSLTGVPYEQYF. CDR3 nucleotide sequence: TGTGCCAGCACCTCTTTGACAGGGGTCCCCTACGAGCAGTACTTC.

This clonotype was seen at least ten times. The gene calls are TRBV28 and TRBJ2-3, with D hard to call. Germline V gene data show CDR1 as MDHEN and CDR2 as SYDVKM. V was pared by 8 bases and J by 5 bases, with 14 bases between. This CDR3 has 13 residues. The CDR3 here is CASLSPPEDTQYF. The CDR3 nucleotides read TGTGCCAGCCTCTCTCCCCCCGAAGATACGCAGTATTTT.

This clonotype was seen a few times. The genes are TRBV2 and TRBJ2-3; 8 nucleotides match TRBD1. Germline CDR1 and CDR2: SNHLY and FYNNEI. V lost 6 bases to trimming and J lost 2 bases; unmatched junction nucleotides: 13. The CDR3 sequence is 17 residues long. The CDR3 region has the DNA TGTGCCAGCAGACGCCGTCCTAGGGACAGGACCACAGATACGCAGTATTTT. Protein sequence: CASRRRPRDRTTDTQYF.